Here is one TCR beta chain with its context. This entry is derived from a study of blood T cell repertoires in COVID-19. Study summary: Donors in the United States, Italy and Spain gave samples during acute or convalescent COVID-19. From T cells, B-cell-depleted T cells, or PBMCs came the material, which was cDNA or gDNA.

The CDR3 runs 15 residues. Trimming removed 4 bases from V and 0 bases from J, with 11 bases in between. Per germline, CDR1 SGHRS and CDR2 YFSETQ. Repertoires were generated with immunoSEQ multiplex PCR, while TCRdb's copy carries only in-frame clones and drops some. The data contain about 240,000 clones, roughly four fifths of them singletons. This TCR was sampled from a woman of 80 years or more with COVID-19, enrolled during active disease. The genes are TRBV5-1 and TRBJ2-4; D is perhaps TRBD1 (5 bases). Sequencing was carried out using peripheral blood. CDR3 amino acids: CASSLPTVAKNIQYF. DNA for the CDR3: TGCGCCAGCAGCCTCCCGACAGTAGCCAAAAACATTCAGTACTTC.